What follows are 24 T cell receptor beta chains derived from one specimen sequenced in a study of technical replicates of blood from several donors (dated by TCRdb to about 2017). Library prep was done by the immunoSEQ multiplex PCR assay. This immuneACCESS table, as held by TCRdb, lists in-frame sequences with V and J called but not all clones. Of the missing ones, under half trace to an unresolved V gene in checked studies; the others have no known cause. Within this sample are some 87,000 clones, with around 96% of them counted one time only. Of the sample, roughly 0.33% falls within the top ten clones. The sample was T cells isolated from PBMCs. These receptor sequences come from a human donor in good health.

Here the CDR3 reads CAAKPRDRSYNEQFF. In DNA, the CDR3 is TGTGCCGCCAAGCCGCGGGACCGTTCCTACAATGAGCAGTTCTTC. This rearrangement joins TRBV11-2 to TRBJ2-1; possibly TRBD2 for D (6 bases). Per germline, CDR1 SGHAT and CDR2 FQNNGV. V lost 11 bases and J 1 base, leaving 18 bases between the germline ends. This CDR3 region has 15 residues. Full variable domain (missing parts from reference TRBV11-2 and TRBJ2-1): EAGVAQSPRYKIIEKRQSVAFWCNPISGHATLYWYQQILGQGPKLLIQFQNNGVVDDSQLPKDRFSAERLKGVDSTLKIQPAKLEDSAVYLCAAKPRDRSYNEQFFGPGTRLTVL.

This sequence joins TRBV7-3 and TRBJ2-2; unclear D gene. V gave up 2 bases and J gave up 6 bases, with 7 bases separating them. In germline, CDR1 is SGHTA, CDR2 FQGTGA. The CDR3 consists of 13 residues. The CDR3 nucleotides read TGTGCCAGCAGCTTATACGGAGCCGGGGAGCTGTTTTTT. It is translated as CASSLYGAGELFF.

This clone came up once. J is TRBJ2-2 and V is TRBV21-1; the tabulated D call, TRBD2, remains unverified against the DNA. TRBV21-1 is tagged as a pseudogene. CDR3 length: 14 amino acids. In nucleotides, the CDR3 is TGTGCCAGCAGCCTTCGTATCAACACCGGGGAGCTGTTTTTT. Translating gives CASSLRINTGELFF.

This clone was recorded once. This chain joins TRBV9 and TRBJ2-7, with a tentative D call TRBD2 (5 bases). The CDR3 extends over 16 amino acids. The V end was cut by 2 bases, the J end by 2 bases, with 17 bases between. Germline V lookup: CDR1 SGDLS, CDR2 YYNGEE. The CDR3 DNA sequence: TGTGCCAGCAGCGTCGTCCGGGATCCGACACCCTACGAGCAGTACTTC. This gives the protein CASSVVRDPTPYEQYF.

V and J are TRBV29-1 and TRBJ2-7; the D is unclear. Trimming pared 2 bases from V and 5 bases from J, leaving 7 bases between. The CDR3 extends over 11 amino acids. CDR1 and CDR2 from the germline V gene are SQVTM and ANQGSEA. CDR3 in amino acids: CSVELIDEQYF. Written as DNA, the CDR3 is TGCAGCGTTGAACTTATAGACGAGCAGTACTTC.

V and J are TRBV5-6 and TRBJ2-7; D might be TRBD1 (6 bases). From germline, CDR1 is SGHDT and CDR2 YYEEEE. CDR3 length: 17 residues. Trimming cost V 3 bases and J 1 base, with 20 bases left between them. DNA of the CDR3: TGTGCCAGCAGCTCCGCCTTCCAGGGGATGAGGTCCTACGAGCAGTACTTC. Translating it yields CASSSAFQGMRSYEQYF.

The CDR3 coding sequence is TGTGCCAGCAGCACGGCGGGACGTAGCACAGATACGCAGTATTTT. Residues: CASSTAGRSTDTQYF. The chain combines TRBV11-3 with TRBJ2-3; a possible D gene is TRBD2 (6 bases). Trimming took off 5 bases at V and 0 bases at J, with 12 bases between the two ends. CDR1 is SGHNT and CDR2 is YENEEA in the germline V gene. CDR3 length: 15 residues.

The chain couples TRBV19 to TRBJ1-2; D perhaps matches TRBD1 (5 bases). V was pared by 7 bases and J by 2 bases, with 14 bases between. Per germline, CDR1 LNHDA and CDR2 SQIVND (reference sequence). The length of the CDR3 is 14 residues. The CDR3 sequence: CASTNQGVNYGYTF. The CDR3 nucleotides are TGTGCCAGTACCAACCAGGGCGTAAACTATGGCTACACCTTC.

The chain has TRBV5-1 and TRBJ2-5; D is uncertain. The CDR3 is 15 residues long. V was clipped by 0 bases and J by 1 base, with 10 bases between them. Germline V gene sequence: CDR1 SGHRS, CDR2 YFSETQ. The CDR3 region has the DNA TGCGCCAGCAGCTTGGCCTTACGGAGCCAAGAGACCCAGTACTTC. This translates into CASSLALRSQETQYF.

This chain links TRBV6-4 with TRBJ2-3, with 14 nucleotides matching TRBD2. The CDR3 spans 15 residues. Germline assignment: CDR1 MRHNA and CDR2 SNTAGT. The V gene end was trimmed by 3 bases and the J gene end by 6 bases; junction bases not matched to a gene: 2. Here the CDR3 reads CASSEGTSGSDTQYF. In nucleotides, the CDR3 is TGTGCCAGCAGTGAGGGGACTAGCGGGAGTGATACGCAGTATTTT.

The chain has TRBV9 and TRBJ1-2; 7 bases are shared with TRBD1. CDR3 length equals 14 residues. Trimming cost V 3 bases and J 1 base; bases outside gene matches: 3. Germline assignment: CDR1 SGDLS and CDR2 YYNGEE. CDR3 sequence reads: CASSATGFNYGYTF. DNA of the CDR3: TGTGCCAGCAGCGCGACAGGGTTTAACTATGGCTACACCTTC.

V usage is TRBV4-2 and J usage is TRBJ2-3; 11 bases match TRBD2. V shed 1 base and J 7 bases; nucleotides not matched to a gene: 4. Germline V lookup: CDR1 LGHNA, CDR2 YNFKEQ. The CDR3 is 15 residues long. CDR3 loop: CASSQGLAGPNTQYF. CDR3 DNA: TGTGCCAGCAGCCAAGGACTAGCGGGACCTAATACGCAGTATTTT.

The chain is built from TRBV9 and TRBJ2-3, with TRBD2 matching 10 bases. This CDR3 spans 16 amino acids. Per germline, CDR1 SGDLS and CDR2 YYNGEE. J was trimmed by 2 bases and V by 4 bases; bases with no gene match: 7. CDR3 in DNA: TGTGCCAGCAGCTCCAGGACTAGCGGACTCACAGATACGCAGTATTTT. Its translation: CASSSRTSGLTDTQYF.

The rearrangement links TRBV7-9 to TRBJ2-1, with D possibly TRBD2 on 6 matching bases. The V and J ends lost 5 bases and 4 bases respectively, with 12 bases between them. Germline V lookup: CDR1 SEHNR, CDR2 FQNEAQ (reference sequence). The CDR3 extends over 14 amino acids. CDR3 residues: CASSHVGGYNEQFF. In nucleotides, the CDR3 is TGTGCCAGCAGCCACGTGGGGGGTTACAATGAGCAGTTCTTC. Full variable domain (outside the CDR3, taken from reference TRBV7-9 and TRBJ2-1): DTGVSQNPRHKITKRGQNVTFRCDPISEHNRLYWYRQTLGQGPEFLTYFQNEAQLEKSRLLSDRFSAERPKGSFSTLEIQRTEQGDSAMYLCASSHVGGYNEQFFGPGTRLTVL.

The rearrangement links TRBV29-1 to TRBJ1-4; 8 positions agree with TRBD1. V lost 4 bases to trimming and J lost 8 bases; unmatched junction nucleotides: 18. The germline CDR1 and CDR2 sequences are SQVTM and ANQGSEA. The CDR3 is made up of 17 amino acids. DNA of the CDR3: TGCAGCGTTGGAGGGGGGCAAGGGACAGGCAATGAGGAAAAACTGTTTTTT. It encodes CSVGGGQGTGNEEKLFF.

The chain links TRBV6-5 to TRBJ1-2, with 7 bases matching TRBD1. CDR1 is MNHEY and CDR2 is SVGAGI in the germline V gene. Trimming removed 5 bases from V and 9 bases from J; junction bases left unmatched: 12. CDR3 length equals 14 residues. For the CDR3, the DNA is TGTGCCAGCAGTCGACGGACAGGAAGTGATAGCTACACCTTC. Translated: CASSRRTGSDSYTF.

The J gene is TRBJ1-5, the V gene TRBV4-2, with D hard to call. The CDR3 sequence is 12 residues long. The germline V gene has CDR1 LGHNA and CDR2 YNFKEQ. V lost 0 bases and J 6 bases, leaving 3 bases between the germline ends. CDR3 DNA: TGTGCCAGCAGCCAAGACCGTCAGCCCCAGCATTTT. This codes for CASSQDRQPQHF.

This sequence joins TRBV9 and TRBJ2-7; weak D call: TRBD1 (6 bases). CDR3 length: 13 amino acids. Trimming removed 0 bases at V and 5 bases at J, with 9 bases between. In germline, CDR1 is SGDLS, CDR2 YYNGEE. In DNA, the CDR3 is TGTGCCAGCAGCGTAGTCCCAGGGGACGAGCAGTACTTC. It codes for CASSVVPGDEQYF.

The chain recombines TRBV5-6 with TRBJ2-1, with TRBD2 identical over 10 bases. The junction had 13 bases not matched to a gene; V was cut back by 4 bases and J by 0 bases. Per germline, CDR1 SGHDT and CDR2 YYEEEE. The CDR3 consists of 19 residues. This chain's CDR3 is CASSPGTSVFGSSYNEQFF. As DNA, the CDR3 is TGTGCCAGCAGCCCGGGGACTAGCGTCTTTGGGAGCTCCTACAATGAGCAGTTCTTC.

The genes are TRBV19 and TRBJ1-2, with D tentatively TRBD1 (6 bases). The CDR3 contains 14 residues. Germline values: CDR1 LNHDA, CDR2 SQIVND (reference sequence). The V end lost 4 bases, the J end lost 4 bases, and 13 bases lay between the germline ends. The CDR3 loop is CASSNTGNGYGYTF. CDR3 in DNA: TGTGCCAGTAGTAATACAGGGAACGGCTATGGCTACACCTTC. Looking up the rest from reference TRBV19 and TRBJ1-2 gives the full variable domain: DGGITQSPKYLFRKEGQNVTLSCEQNLNHDAMYWYRQDPGQGLRLIYYSQIVNDFQKGDIAEGYSVSREKKESFPLTVTSAQKNPTAFYLCASSNTGNGYGYTFGSGTRLTVV.

A single count supports this clone. This chain uses TRBV7-2 with TRBJ2-3, with 13 positions matching TRBD2. CDR1 and CDR2 (germline): SGHTA, FQGNSA. The CDR3 runs 17 residues. With 5 bases clipped from V and 1 base from J, the junction kept 6 bases outside the gene matches. As DNA, the CDR3 is TGTGCCAGCAGCCCACTAGCGGGAGGGCGGGGCACAGATACGCAGTATTTT. Protein: CASSPLAGGRGTDTQYF. Looking up the rest from reference TRBV7-2 and TRBJ2-3 gives the full variable domain: GAGVSQSPSNKVTEKGKDVELRCDPISGHTALYWYRQSLGQGLEFLIYFQGNSAPDKSGLPSDRFSAERTGGSVSTLTIQRTQQEDSAVYLCASSPLAGGRGTDTQYFGPGTRLTVL.

The chain couples TRBV29-1 to TRBJ2-7; 7 nucleotides agree with TRBD2. Germline CDR1 SQVTM, CDR2 ANQGSEA. The V and J ends lost 2 bases and 3 bases, in that order; junction bases with no gene match: 7. This CDR3 comprises 14 residues. CDR3 sequence reads: CSVELGLAVYEQYF. The CDR3 DNA sequence: TGCAGCGTTGAATTAGGGCTAGCGGTCTACGAGCAGTACTTC.

The chain carries TRBV11-2 and TRBJ1-5, with 9 bases aligning to TRBD1. Trimming cost V 5 bases and J 7 bases; bases outside gene matches: 3. CDR3 length: 13 amino acids. From germline, CDR1 is SGHAT and CDR2 FQNNGV. The CDR3 bases are TGTGCCAGCAGCCCGGACAGGGGCCAGCCCCAGCATTTT. It encodes CASSPDRGQPQHF.

Only one count was recorded for this clone. The rearrangement joins TRBV6-5 to TRBJ1-3, with D unresolved. Germline V gene data show CDR1 as MNHEY and CDR2 as SVGAGI. The CDR3 sequence is 14 residues long. The V gene lost 2 bases and the J gene lost 4 bases, with 9 bases spanning the gap. The CDR3 spells CASSYRGIGNTIYF. CDR3 bases: TGTGCCAGCAGTTACCGGGGAATCGGAAACACCATATATTTT.